Sequencing of this T cell receptor beta chain was carried out in a study of response to subunit inactivated influenza vaccine. Study outcomes and limitations: It was suggested by the authors that few new T cells are recruited by each seasonal influenza vaccination.

The J segment lost 9 bases and the V segment lost 0 bases, leaving 8 bases of the junction unmatched. This CDR3 spans 16 amino acids. Germline loops: CDR1 MGHDK, CDR2 SYGVNS. TCRdb re-called the RT-PCR reads through MiXCR, storing one row per CDR3 protein. There are hundreds of thousands of distinct CDR3 sequences in the sample; about 8% occur only once, and 10% to 15% lies in the top ten. This clonotype was counted a few times. Its antigen is undetermined. This clonotype was obtained from a man in his fifties or sixties who received an inactivated influenza vaccine. The J gene is TRBJ1-6, the V gene TRBV25-1; TRBD1 aligns across 7 bases. The sequencing here drew on PBMCs from blood, taken less than 25 months after vaccination. DNA of the CDR3: TGTGCCAGCAGTGAATATGAGGGGGCGCGGATTTCACCCCTCCACTTT. Residues: CASSEYEGARISPLHF.